What follows are 23 T cell receptor beta chains derived from one specimen sequenced in a study of cytomegalovirus exposure and HLA in healthy donors. The PCR employed 60 Vbeta primers together with 13 Jbeta primers. Repertoires were generated with immunoSEQ multiplex PCR, while TCRdb's copy carries only in-frame clones and drops some. This table has 150,000 to 170,000 clones, around 79% appearing once. What was sequenced was PBMCs. All receptors come from a man younger than 40 in good health and CMV-seropositive.

V and J are TRBV4-1 and TRBJ2-1; 11 bases are a match to TRBD2. The V gene end was trimmed by 6 bases and the J gene end by 0 bases; junction bases not matched to a gene: 1. The CDR3 totals 15 residues. Germline V gene lookup returns CDR1 MGHRA and CDR2 YSYEKL. CDR3 DNA: TGCGCCAGCAGGGGGACTAGCGGCTCCTACAATGAGCAGTTCTTC. This translates into CASRGTSGSYNEQFF.

The V call is TRBV10-3, the J call TRBJ2-2; 13 bases map to TRBD2. Germline-derived CDR1 and CDR2 are ENHRY and SYGVKD. The junction had 9 bases not matched to a gene; V was cut back by 3 bases and J by 5 bases. There are 18 residues in the CDR3. The DNA of the CDR3 is TGTGCCATCAGTGAAACCAGACTAGCGGGAGGTGGGACCGGGGAGCTGTTTTTT. Amino acid sequence: CAISETRLAGGGTGELFF.

The V and J genes are TRBV2 and TRBJ1-5, with 10 bases that match TRBD1. This CDR3 has 15 amino acids. Germline-derived CDR1 and CDR2 are SNHLY and FYNNEI. Unmatched junction bases numbered 6, after V lost 5 bases and J lost 5 bases. The CDR3: CASSTGTGEHQPQHF. The CDR3 DNA reads TGTGCCAGCAGTACGGGGACAGGGGAGCATCAGCCCCAGCATTTT.

The rearrangement joins TRBV7-2 to TRBJ2-7; 8 bases map to TRBD2. The CDR3 is 14 residues long. Per the germline V gene, CDR1 is SGHTA and CDR2 is FQGNSA. Trimming took 0 bases from V and 4 from J; bases not matched to a gene: 2. In DNA form, the CDR3 reads TGTGCCAGCAGCTTAGCAGCGGGAGCTTACGAGCAGTACTTC. Translated: CASSLAAGAYEQYF.

Comments on this clone: Other DNA sequences in the sample encode the same CDR3. This chain uses TRBV5-6 with TRBJ1-3; D uncertain. The CDR3 has 17 residues. Deletions cut 3 bases from V and 5 bases from J, with 21 bases between. Per germline, CDR1 SGHDT and CDR2 YYEEEE. Written as DNA, the CDR3 is TGTGCCAGCAGCTCTGCCTCAGCCTCCGACGGGAGAAACACCATATATTTT. Its protein product is CASSSASASDGRNTIYF.

As DNA, the CDR3 is TGTGCCAGCAGCTACCCCTCGGAGCGGGGGGGCCTGGAGACCCAGTACTTC. It translates to CASSYPSERGGLETQYF. This chain joins TRBV7-2 and TRBJ2-5, with 10 positions matching TRBD2. This CDR3 is built from 17 residues. Trimming at V came to 4 bases and at J to 5 bases, leaving 13 bases not matched to a gene. The germline gives CDR1 SGHTA, CDR2 FQGNSA.

The chain employs TRBV2 and TRBJ2-7; 7 nucleotides match TRBD2. The junction had 12 bases not matched to a gene; V was cut back by 7 bases and J by 6 bases. The CDR3 consists of 14 residues. Germline CDR1 and CDR2: SNHLY and FYNNEI. The CDR3 is CASMTSPGVGEQYF. DNA of the CDR3: TGTGCCAGCATGACTAGCCCTGGCGTTGGCGAGCAGTACTTC.

The chain couples TRBV5-6 to TRBJ2-2, with TRBD1 identical over 9 bases. The CDR3 consists of 15 residues. Per the germline V gene, CDR1 is SGHDT and CDR2 is YYEEEE. J gave up 7 bases and V 0 bases, and 4 bases lay outside the gene matches. The CDR3 reads CASSLGQGVVGELFF. The CDR3 coding sequence is TGTGCCAGCAGCTTGGGACAGGGGGTGGTCGGGGAGCTGTTTTTT. The complete variable domain, with remaining parts taken from reference TRBV5-6 and TRBJ2-2, reads DAGVTQSPTHLIKTRGQQVTLRCSPKSGHDTVSWYQQALGQGPQFIFQYYEEEERQRGNFPDRFSGHQFPNYSSELNVNALLLGDSALYLCASSLGQGVVGELFFGEGSRLTVL.

The rearrangement joins TRBV6-5 to TRBJ2-2; 7 bases match TRBD1. CDR1 and CDR2 from the germline V gene are MNHEY and SVGAGI. This CDR3 has 14 amino acids. Trimming at V came to 11 bases and at J to 1 base, leaving 7 bases not matched to a gene. Here the CDR3 reads CAVSDRVNTGELFF. CDR3 bases: TGTGCCGTTTCAGACAGGGTGAACACCGGGGAGCTGTTTTTT.

V gene TRBV11-2 combines with J gene TRBJ1-5; possible D gene TRBD1, 6 bases. This CDR3 has 14 residues. The germline gives CDR1 SGHAT, CDR2 FQNNGV. With 4 bases removed from V and 3 bases from J, the gap between germline ends came to 10 bases. In DNA, the CDR3 is TGTGCCAGCAGCTCGACAGGTGCCAATCAGCCCCAGCATTTT. Protein product: CASSSTGANQPQHF.

The CDR3 DNA follows: TGTGCCAGCAGCGTCCCGCGACAGGGCGGACAGCCCCAGCATTTT. Residues: CASSVPRQGGQPQHF. V usage is TRBV6-1 and J usage is TRBJ1-5; 7 bases are shared with TRBD1. V shed 6 bases and J 7 bases; nucleotides not matched to a gene: 12. The V gene's germline CDR1 is MNHNS and CDR2 SASEGT. The CDR3 loop spans 15 amino acids.

The sample holds one count of this clone. The chain couples TRBV4-1 to TRBJ1-4; 9 positions agree with TRBD1. This CDR3 has 15 amino acids. Germline-derived CDR1 and CDR2 are MGHRA and YSYEKL. Losses at the gene ends were 4 bases for V and 7 bases for J; bases not matched to a gene: 7. The CDR3 sequence is CASSRGGQGTEKLFF. The CDR3 coding sequence is TGCGCCAGCAGCCGAGGGGGACAGGGTACTGAAAAACTGTTTTTT.

In DNA, the CDR3 is TGTGCCAGCAGAGCCGGGACAGGAAAGACCGGGGAGCTGTTTTTT. Residues: CASRAGTGKTGELFF. The V and J genes are TRBV5-4 and TRBJ2-2; 8 positions match TRBD1. Trimming took 5 bases from V and 5 from J; bases not matched to a gene: 8. The CDR3 sequence is 15 residues long. Looked up from germline, CDR1 is SGHNT and CDR2 is YYREEE (reference sequence). Variable domain in full (rest from reference TRBV5-4 and TRBJ2-2): ETGVTQSPTHLIKTRGQQVTLRCSSQSGHNTVSWYQQALGQGPQFIFQYYREEENGRGNFPPRFSGLQFPNYSSELNVNALELDDSALYLCASRAGTGKTGELFFGEGSRLTVL.

V gene TRBV28 combines with J gene TRBJ2-7; TRBD2 matches 12 bases. The V gene's germline CDR1 is MDHEN and CDR2 SYDVKM. The CDR3 runs to 14 residues. Trimming took 7 bases from V and 3 from J; bases not matched to a gene: 4. The DNA of the CDR3 is TGTGCCAGCACCAGACTAGCGGGAGTCTACGAGCAGTACTTC. Its protein product is CASTRLAGVYEQYF.

The V and J genes are TRBV6-1 and TRBJ2-7, with D maybe TRBD1 (5 bases). V lost 8 bases, J lost 3 bases, and 17 bases lay in between. Germline CDR1 is MNHNS and CDR2 is SASEGT. The CDR3 is 14 residues long. CDR3 coding DNA: TGTGCCAGCTCAACCCAGGGTTTCGTCTACGAGCAGTACTTC. Translation: CASSTQGFVYEQYF.

The chain employs TRBV30 and TRBJ1-1; tentative D call: TRBD1 (5 bases). CDR1 GTSNPN and CDR2 SVGIG come from the germline V gene (reference sequence). Between the trimmed V and J ends, which lost 4 bases and 0 bases, there was a span of 12 bases. This CDR3 has 14 amino acids. The CDR3 reads CAWTGWPMNTEAFF. In DNA, the CDR3 is TGTGCCTGGACAGGGTGGCCCATGAACACTGAAGCTTTCTTT.

The chain couples TRBV19 to TRBJ1-1, with 8 bases lining up with TRBD1. J was trimmed by 5 bases and V by 5 bases; bases with no gene match: 10. The CDR3 length is 15 residues. The germline CDR1 and CDR2 sequences are LNHDA and SQIVND (reference sequence). The CDR3 region is CASSPGGTGKTEAFF. The CDR3 DNA follows: TGTGCCAGTAGTCCCGGGGGGACAGGAAAAACTGAAGCTTTCTTT.

The count of this clone is one. The V and J genes are TRBV11-3 and TRBJ2-1; D possibly corresponds to TRBD1 (6 bases). Between the trimmed V and J ends, which lost 5 bases and 0 bases, there was a span of 8 bases. Germline CDR1 reads SGHNT; CDR2 reads YENEEA. The CDR3 covers 14 residues. CDR3 loop: CASSPQGSYNEQFF. CDR3 DNA: TGTGCCAGCAGCCCACAGGGCTCCTACAATGAGCAGTTCTTC.

The chain combines TRBV6-8 with TRBJ1-2; D gene unclear. V lost 3 bases, J lost 0 bases, and 14 bases lay in between. Germline values: CDR1 MNHGY, CDR2 SAAAGT. The length of the CDR3 is 16 residues. CDR3 in amino acids: CASSYREEATNYGYTF. The DNA of the CDR3 is TGTGCCAGCAGTTATCGGGAGGAGGCTACTAACTATGGCTACACCTTC.

This clone showed up just a few times. The V gene is TRBV14, the J gene TRBJ1-1; D perhaps matches TRBD1 (6 bases). The length of the CDR3 is 13 residues. V lost 3 bases to trimming and J lost 11 bases, with 16 bases between them. Germline V gene lookup returns CDR1 SGHDN and CDR2 FVKESK. This CDR3 reads CASSQGGGTMAFF. CDR3 in DNA: TGTGCCAGCAGCCAGGGGGGAGGGACAATGGCTTTCTTT.

The rearrangement joins TRBV28 to TRBJ2-5; 9 nucleotides agree with TRBD1. The CDR3 length is 15 residues. Looked up from germline, CDR1 is MDHEN and CDR2 is SYDVKM. V shed 3 bases, J shed 2 bases, and the junction held 4 bases outside the gene matches. The CDR3 here is CASSFSGQGQETQYF. The CDR3, as DNA: TGTGCCAGCAGTTTTTCCGGACAGGGGCAAGAGACCCAGTACTTC.

The chain couples TRBV27 to TRBJ1-6; D perhaps matches TRBD1 (5 bases). CDR3 length: 14 amino acids. CDR1 is MNHEY and CDR2 is SMNVEV in the germline V gene (reference sequence). V was pared by 6 bases and J by 10 bases, with 16 bases between. The CDR3 spells CASRRDGGVSPLHF. The CDR3 bases are TGTGCCAGCAGGCGGGACGGAGGGGTCTCACCCCTCCACTTT.

V and J are TRBV28 and TRBJ2-3, with unresolved D. Germline values: CDR1 MDHEN, CDR2 SYDVKM. The CDR3 runs to 13 residues. Trimming left V 4 bases short and J 1 base short, with 6 bases between. Here the CDR3 reads CASSYSRTDTQYF. The CDR3 DNA reads TGTGCCAGCAGTTATTCTCGCACAGATACGCAGTATTTT.